These T cell receptor beta chains were read from a single sample in a study of blood T cell repertoires in COVID-19. The table came from immunoSEQ multiplex PCR; TCRdb's copy has only in-frame clones and leaves some out. Here the sample spans 250,000 to 300,000 clones, roughly 90% being singletons. The source material was PBMCs or T cells enriched from blood (not recorded which). The source of these receptors is a woman in her twenties or thirties who had recovered from COVID-19. The CDR3 runs from the conserved cysteine through the conserved F or W. A D gene is named only where the DNA matches it firmly. Clone sizes are given selectively: once, few, many, or a class where the clone is expanded.

>TRBV7-2|.|TRBJ2-1|TRBD2
TGTGCCAGCAGCTTAGGTCTAGCGGGAGAGCAGTTCTTC
CASSLGLAGEQFF
>TRBV5-1|.|TRBJ2-3|.
TGCGCCAGCAGCTTAAACTCCGCGGGGTTAGATACGCAGTATTTT
CASSLNSAGLDTQYF
>TRBV19|.|TRBJ1-1|TRBD1
TGTGCCAGTAGGCCACCGGGACAGGGGGTGAAGACTGAAGCTTTCTTT
CASRPPGQGVKTEAFF
>TRBV28|.|TRBJ1-1|.
TGTGCCAGCAGCCATTTGAACACTGAAGCTTTCTTT
CASSHLNTEAFF
>TRBV6-6|once|TRBJ2-2|TRBD2
TGTGCCAGCGTTTTCCGGGAGGGGTCCGGGGAGCTGTTTTTT
CASVFREGSGELFF
>TRBV5-4|.|TRBJ1-3|.
TGTGCCAGCAGCTCTATCCAACCCACAGGAAGCTCTGGAAACACCATATATTTT
CASSSIQPTGSSGNTIYF
>TRBV5-1|once|TRBJ1-5|.
TGCGCCAGCAGCTTGGTCCCAGGGGAGTTAGGTCAGCCCCAGCATTTT
CASSLVPGELGQPQHF
>TRBV6-1|.|TRBJ2-1|TRBD2
TGTGCCAGCAGTGAACGGGGACTAGCGGGTAATGAGCAGTTCTTC
CASSERGLAGNEQFF
>TRBV7-2|.|TRBJ2-5|.
TGTGCCAGCAGCTTAGTTCCATTCCACGCTCTCCGGGAGACCCAGTACTTC
CASSLVPFHALRETQYF
>TRBV28|.|TRBJ1-1|.
TGTGCCAGCAGTCCCCCCTTGAACACTGAAGCTTTCTTT
CASSPPLNTEAFF
>TRBV6-2/TRBV6-3|.|TRBJ2-1|.
TGTGCCAGCAGTTCGGGACACTACAATGAGCAGTTCTTC
CASSSGHYNEQFF
>TRBV14|.|TRBJ1-6|.
TGTGCCAGCAGCCAAGATTTTGCCGAGTCACCCCTCCACTTT
CASSQDFAESPLHF
>TRBV24-1|.|TRBJ2-3|.
TGTGCCACCAGTGATGCCGGACAGAGTCTCACAGATACGCAGTATTTT
CATSDAGQSLTDTQYF
>TRBV15|.|TRBJ1-5|.
TGTGCCACCAGCACCAATGGACAGAACAATCAGCCCCAGCATTTT
CATSTNGQNNQPQHF
>TRBV4-3|.|TRBJ1-2|.
TGCGCCAGCAGCCCCCGAGCAGGATCCCCCAACTATGGCTACACCTTC
CASSPRAGSPNYGYTF
>TRBV7-9|.|TRBJ2-5|.
TGTGCCAGCAACGGGGACAAAGAGGAGACCCAGTACTTC
CASNGDKEETQYF
>TRBV10-3|.|TRBJ1-1|TRBD1
TGTGCCATCAGTGGACAGGGGAACACTGAAGCTTTCTTT
CAISGQGNTEAFF
>TRBV7-9|.|TRBJ2-5|TRBD2
TGTGCCAGCAGGGCAGCCGGGACTAGCCCAGAGACCCAGTACTTC
CASRAAGTSPETQYF
>TRBV7-9|.|TRBJ2-2|.
TGTGCCAGCAGCCCCCCCGGTGGGAGTAGCACCGGGGAGCTGTTTTTT
CASSPPGGSSTGELFF
>TRBV5-4|.|TRBJ2-2|TRBD2
TGTGCCAGCAGCTTGCTAACTAGCGGGGACACCGGGGAGCTGTTTTTT
CASSLLTSGDTGELFF
>TRBV5-4|.|TRBJ2-7|TRBD2
TGTGCCAGCAGCAGGACTAGCGGGGCTGTCTCCTACGAGCAGTACTTC
CASSRTSGAVSYEQYF
>TRBV5-1|.|TRBJ1-4|TRBD1
TGCGCCAGCAGCCCGGACAGGGGCGATGAAAAACTGTTTTTT
CASSPDRGDEKLFF
>TRBV10-3|.|TRBJ1-3|.
TGTGCCATCAGTCAAAAACAGCTTACGGGAAACACCATATATTTT
CAISQKQLTGNTIYF
>TRBV4-3|.|TRBJ2-1|TRBD2
TGCGCCAGCAGCCAAGGCCTAGCGGGAAATGAGCAGTTCTTC
CASSQGLAGNEQFF
>TRBV6-2/TRBV6-3|.|TRBJ1-1|.
TGTGCCAGCATTTACACGACTCGGGTGAACACTGAAGCTTTCTTT
CASIYTTRVNTEAFF
>TRBV11-2|.|TRBJ2-7|TRBD1
TGTGCCAGCAGCCAGTCCGGGACAGGGGGCTACGAGCAGTACTTC
CASSQSGTGGYEQYF
>TRBV5-1|.|TRBJ2-5|.
TGCGCCAGCAGCTTGGCCGGAGCATACCAAGAGACCCAGTACTTC
CASSLAGAYQETQYF
>TRBV6-5|.|TRBJ1-1|TRBD1
TGTGCCAGCGCATACAGGGGGCGAGGGACTGAAGCTTTCTTT
CASAYRGRGTEAFF
>TRBV27|.|TRBJ2-7|TRBD1
TGTGCCAGCAGTTTATCGGTGACAGGGATTTACGAGCAGTACTTC
CASSLSVTGIYEQYF
>TRBV27|.|TRBJ2-7|.
TGTGCCAGCAGTCGACAGGTAGCGTACGAGCAGTACTTC
CASSRQVAYEQYF
>TRBV28|.|TRBJ1-2|TRBD1
TGTGCCAGCAGGGTGCCGGGACAGGGGGCTTTTAGCTACACCTTC
CASRVPGQGAFSYTF
>TRBV6-2/TRBV6-3|.|TRBJ1-5|.
TGTGCCAGCAGTTACGATAGATCCCCGGGGAAGGGTCCCCAGCATTTT
CASSYDRSPGKGPQHF
>TRBV4-3|.|TRBJ2-7|.
TGCGCCAGCAGCCAGGCAGGGGACCTAGCCTACGAGCAGTACTTC
CASSQAGDLAYEQYF
>TRBV28|.|TRBJ2-1|TRBD1
TGTGCCAGCAATATACCGGGACAGCCCTACAATGAGCAGTTCTTC
CASNIPGQPYNEQFF
>TRBV19|.|TRBJ2-7|.
TGTGCCAGTAGTATAGGACAGCGTTCCTACGAGCAGTACTTC
CASSIGQRSYEQYF
>TRBV18|.|TRBJ2-6|.
TGTGCCAGCTCACCAGGCAGGGAACCTGGGGCCAACGTCCTGACTTTC
CASSPGREPGANVLTF
>TRBV5-4|.|TRBJ1-1|.
TGTGCCAGCAGCTTTTCTCAGGGGATGAACACTGAAGCTTTCTTT
CASSFSQGMNTEAFF
>TRBV18|.|TRBJ2-7|TRBD1
TGTGCCAGCTCCAGACAGGGTTACGAGCAGTACTTC
CASSRQGYEQYF
>TRBV4-3|.|TRBJ2-7|.
TGCGCCAGCAGCCAAGATTATAGTGCTTACGAGCAGTACTTC
CASSQDYSAYEQYF
>TRBV7-9|.|TRBJ1-1|.
TGTGCCAGCAGCTTAGAGGAGCTGACTGAAGCTTTCTTT
CASSLEELTEAFF
>TRBV6-2/TRBV6-3|.|TRBJ2-7|TRBD2
TGTGCCAGCAGTTACAACCCTAGCGGGAGGTTCATATACGAGCAGTACTTC
CASSYNPSGRFIYEQYF
>TRBV30|few|TRBJ1-5|.
TGTGCCTGGAGTCGGTTAAACAATCAGCCCCAGCATTTT
CAWSRLNNQPQHF
>TRBV5-4|.|TRBJ2-7|.
TGTGCCAGCAGCTTGGATTTGGCCCTCAGTAGGGGATACGAGCAGTACTTC
CASSLDLALSRGYEQYF
>TRBV18|once|TRBJ2-3|.
TGTGCCAGCCAGAAAGCGAGTCCTAGCACAGATACGCAGTATTTT
CASQKASPSTDTQYF
>TRBV7-2|.|TRBJ2-3|.
TGTGCCAGCAGATTGGAGGCGGATACGCAGTATTTT
CASRLEADTQYF
>TRBV10-3|.|TRBJ2-2|TRBD2
TGTGCCATCAGTGAGTCGTTTCCCGGGCTAGCGGCGGCCGGAACCGGGGAGCTGTTTTTT
CAISESFPGLAAAGTGELFF
>TRBV11-2|.|TRBJ1-1|TRBD1
TGTGCCAGCAGCCCGACAGGGATCCGGGCTTTCTTT
CASSPTGIRAFF
>TRBV19|.|TRBJ2-6|.
TGTGCCAGTAGAACGATCCGGTTGCAGGGGAGGGCTGGGGCCAACGTCCTGACTTTC
CASRTIRLQGRAGANVLTF
>TRBV9|.|TRBJ2-3|.
TGTGCCAGCAGCGTAGGGGCAGCTACAGATACGCAGTATTTT
CASSVGAATDTQYF
>TRBV27|.|TRBJ1-1|TRBD1
TGTGCCAGCAGTTTAGACAGGGGTACTGAAGCTTTCTTT
CASSLDRGTEAFF
>TRBV2|.|TRBJ2-7|TRBD2
TGTGCCAGCAGTGAGTTCGGGACTAGCGGGAGTTCACACGAGCAGTACTTC
CASSEFGTSGSSHEQYF
>TRBV7-2|few|TRBJ1-5|.
TGTGCCAGCAGCTCACAGGAGGGTCAGCCCCAGCATTTT
CASSSQEGQPQHF
>TRBV6-5|once|TRBJ1-1|.
TGTGCCAGCAGTAGAACAGATGACACTGAAGCTTTCTTT
CASSRTDDTEAFF
>TRBV4-1|once|TRBJ2-2|.
TGCGCCAGCAGCCAAGCAAGACTCGGACTCAACACCGGGGAGCTGTTTTTT
CASSQARLGLNTGELFF
>TRBV5-6|.|TRBJ1-4|.
TGTGCCAGCAGCTTGGAGGGGAGGGCTGAAAAACTGTTTTTT
CASSLEGRAEKLFF